Each of the 13 T cell receptor beta chains below was sequenced from the same sample in a study of early T cells in non-severe SARS-CoV-2 infection. Via MiXCR, TCRdb re-called the 5' RACE reads, giving one row per CDR3 protein. This table holds tens of thousands of distinct CDR3 sequences, around 5% found once. The sample consisted of whole blood. The receptors come from an adult who was a healthcare worker with PCR-confirmed SARS-CoV-2 infection or an uninfected control (not recorded which).

This clonotype was counted ten times or more. V usage is TRBV27 and J usage is TRBJ2-5; 7 bases are a match to TRBD1. This CDR3 has 13 amino acids. Unmatched junction bases numbered 6, after V lost 9 bases and J lost 2 bases. Germline values: CDR1 MNHEY, CDR2 SMNVEV (reference sequence). This chain's CDR3 is CASSDRWQETQYF. The CDR3 DNA reads TGTGCCAGTTCGGACAGGTGGCAAGAGACCCAGTACTTC.

This clonotype was counted at least ten times. The rearrangement joins TRBV6-5 to TRBJ2-7; TRBD1 matches 10 bases. Germline V lookup: CDR1 MNHEY, CDR2 SVGAGI. V trimming: 6 bases; J trimming: 4 bases; junction bases outside the gene matches: 6. This CDR3 has 14 amino acids. CDR3 DNA sequence: TGTGCCAGCAGCAAGACAGGGGGCAAGTACGAGCAGTACTTC. Its protein product is CASSKTGGKYEQYF.

This clonotype has more than one count but fewer than ten. The V and J genes are TRBV7-2 and TRBJ1-5; 9 bases fit TRBD1. J was trimmed by 3 bases and V by 2 bases; bases with no gene match: 2. This CDR3 spans 15 amino acids. CDR1 and CDR2 from the germline V gene are SGHTA and FQGNSA. CDR3 nucleotides: TGTGCCAGCAGCTTACGGGACAGGGACAATCAGCCCCAGCATTTT. This sequence encodes CASSLRDRDNQPQHF.

There are many counts of this clonotype. The chain is built from TRBV2 and TRBJ1-5, with D perhaps TRBD1 (5 bases). Trimming pared 8 bases from V and 8 bases from J, leaving 22 bases between. Per the germline V gene, CDR1 is SNHLY and CDR2 is FYNNEI. The CDR3 spans 15 residues. CDR3 bases: TGTGCCAGCGGGGCCGGGACCGCCTTCGTGGAGCCCCAGCATTTT. This codes for CASGAGTAFVEPQHF.

This clonotype appeared a few times. The V call is TRBV18, the J call TRBJ1-3; unclear D gene. Germline-derived CDR1 and CDR2 are KGHSH and LQKENI. This CDR3 has 14 amino acids. V lost 8 bases and J 4 bases, leaving 15 bases between the germline ends. Here the CDR3 reads CASLTTGSGNTIYF. As DNA, the CDR3 is TGTGCCAGCCTCACCACGGGTTCAGGAAACACCATATATTTT. Variable domain in full (rest from reference TRBV18 and TRBJ1-3): NAGVMQNPRHLVRRRGQEARLRCSPMKGHSHVYWYRQLPEEGLKFMVYLQKENIIDESGMPKERFSAEFPKEGPSILRIQQVVRGDSAAYFCASLTTGSGNTIYFGEGSWLTVV.

This clonotype was observed at least ten times. The chain combines TRBV5-1 with TRBJ2-5; D uncertain. The CDR3 runs 11 residues. Per germline, CDR1 SGHRS and CDR2 YFSETQ. V was clipped by 0 bases and J by 5 bases, with 2 bases between them. The chain's CDR3 is CASSLEETQYF. CDR3 sequence (DNA): TGCGCCAGCAGCTTGGAGGAGACCCAGTACTTC.

The sample holds a few counts of this clonotype. The gene calls are TRBV18 and TRBJ1-2; a possible D gene is TRBD1 (5 bases). V lost 5 bases and J 5 bases, leaving 9 bases between the germline ends. The CDR3 extends over 12 amino acids. Germline CDR1 KGHSH, CDR2 LQKENI. CDR3 in amino acids: CASSTDTYGYTF. CDR3 DNA: TGTGCCAGCTCAACGGACACATATGGCTACACCTTC.

This clonotype was counted ten times or more. V usage is TRBV5-1 and J usage is TRBJ2-2, with D unresolved. Looked up from germline, CDR1 is SGHRS and CDR2 is YFSETQ. Trimming pared 1 base from V and 2 bases from J, leaving 9 bases between. The CDR3 spans 15 residues. Here the CDR3 reads CASSLTASNTGELFF. The CDR3 DNA reads TGCGCCAGCAGCTTGACAGCTTCCAACACCGGGGAGCTGTTTTTT.

This clonotype was seen ten or more times. The chain combines TRBV5-1 with TRBJ1-2; D might be TRBD1 (6 bases). The CDR3 is made up of 14 amino acids. V was pared by 7 bases and J by 6 bases, with 19 bases between. Germline CDR1 is SGHRS and CDR2 is YFSETQ. The CDR3 bases are TGCGCCAGCTCCCCCGGGGGGGCACAGGATGGCTACACCTTC. It codes for CASSPGGAQDGYTF. Combining the CDR3 with reference TRBV5-1 and TRBJ1-2 gives the whole variable domain KAGVTQTPRYLIKTRGQQVTLSCSPISGHRSVSWYQQTPGQGLQFLFEYFSETQRNKGNFPGRFSGRQFSNSRSEMNVSTLELGDSALYLCASSPGGAQDGYTFGSGTRLTVV.

This clonotype has just a few counts. The gene calls are TRBV6-5 and TRBJ2-7; the match to TRBD1 covers 8 bases. The length of the CDR3 is 16 residues. The V segment lost 5 bases and the J segment 3 bases; nucleotides outside the gene matches: 12. Germline assignment: CDR1 MNHEY and CDR2 SVGAGI. The CDR3 loop is CASSTHLPGQDYEQYF. CDR3 DNA: TGTGCCAGCAGTACACATCTACCGGGACAGGACTACGAGCAGTACTTC.

At least ten counts were recorded for this clonotype. The chain is built from TRBV27 and TRBJ1-1; 7 bases match TRBD1. Germline V gene sequence: CDR1 MNHEY, CDR2 SMNVEV (reference sequence). The ends lost 8 bases at V and 8 bases at J; junction bases unmatched: 8. The CDR3 is 12 residues long. This chain's CDR3 is CASSHLRGEAFF. The DNA for the CDR3 is TGTGCCAGCTCCCACCTCAGGGGGGAAGCTTTCTTT.

Many counts were recorded for this clonotype. The chain has TRBV28 and TRBJ1-5; D call uncertain. The germline V and J ends were trimmed by 2 bases and 7 bases, with 12 bases remaining between them. Per the germline V gene, CDR1 is MDHEN and CDR2 is SYDVKM. The CDR3 spans 14 residues. Written as DNA, the CDR3 is TGTGCCAGCAGTTTAACGGCCTCCAGGCAGCCCCAGCATTTT. Protein: CASSLTASRQPQHF.

This clonotype has more than one count but fewer than ten. The genes are TRBV20-1 and TRBJ2-1; D gene ambiguous. V was clipped by 2 bases and J by 1 base, with 9 bases between them. The CDR3 contains 14 residues. In germline, CDR1 is DFQATT, CDR2 SNEGSKA (reference sequence). The CDR3 is CSARHPESYNEQFF. In DNA, the CDR3 is TGCAGTGCTAGACACCCCGAGTCCTACAATGAGCAGTTCTTC.